The sequence of this T cell receptor (beta chain) was determined in a study of cytomegalovirus exposure and HLA in healthy donors. The study ran its PCR with 60 Vbeta and 13 Jbeta primers. The repertoire was sequenced with immunoSEQ multiplex PCR; TCRdb's copy has only in-frame clones and lacks some. This sample carries approximately 110,000 clones, approximately 60% of them seen once, and the ten largest clones take 2% to 2.5%. This clone was recorded a few times. This CDR3 region has 14 residues. The V gene's germline CDR1 is SGHRS and CDR2 YFSETQ. The trim removed 0 bases at V and 6 bases at J, leaving 0 bases unmatched.

The chain links TRBV5-1 to TRBJ1-4, with 9 nucleotides matching TRBD1. The specimen was PBMCs. The receptor was isolated from a woman in her twenties or thirties in good health and CMV-seronegative. DNA for the CDR3: TGCGCCAGCAGCTTGGACAGGGGGCATGAAAAACTGTTTTTT. Translation: CASSLDRGHEKLFF.